The T cell receptor (beta chain) under discussion was sequenced for a study of blood T cell repertoires in COVID-19. On the study more broadly: Italy, Spain and the United States were the sources of the convalescent and acute COVID-19 samples.

Germline CDR1 and CDR2: SQVTM and ANQGSEA. Unmatched junction bases numbered 12, after V lost 6 bases and J lost 7 bases. The CDR3 runs 15 residues. Authors' processing steps: Reference gene primers were amplified, and this amplification served to estimate nucleated cell counts. Libraries were prepared by immunoSEQ multiplex PCR; TCRdb keeps only in-frame clonotypes and omits some of them. Clone size and V and J calls were adopted from that table, with D and trimming inferred from the DNA. The table records about 310,000 clones, approximately 89% of them present only once. This sequence originates from a woman between 50 and 59 years old who had recovered from COVID-19. Sequenced: peripheral blood. The chain employs TRBV29-1 and TRBJ2-1, with 10 positions matching TRBD2. CDR3 nucleotides: TGCAGCGTCCCTCGGACTAGCGGAGCTCGGAATGAGCAGTTCTTC. It translates to CSVPRTSGARNEQFF.